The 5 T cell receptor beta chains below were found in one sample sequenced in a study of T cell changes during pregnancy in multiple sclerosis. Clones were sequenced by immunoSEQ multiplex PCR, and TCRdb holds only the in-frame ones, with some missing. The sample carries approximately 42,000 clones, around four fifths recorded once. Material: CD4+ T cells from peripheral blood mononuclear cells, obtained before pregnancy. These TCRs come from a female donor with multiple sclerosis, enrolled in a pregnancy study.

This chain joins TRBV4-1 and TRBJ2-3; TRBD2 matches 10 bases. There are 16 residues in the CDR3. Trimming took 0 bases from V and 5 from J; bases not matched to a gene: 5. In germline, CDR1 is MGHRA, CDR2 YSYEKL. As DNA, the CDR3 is TGCGCCAGCAGCCAAGACCCCAGCGGGGGGGGAGATACGCAGTATTTT. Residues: CASSQDPSGGGDTQYF.

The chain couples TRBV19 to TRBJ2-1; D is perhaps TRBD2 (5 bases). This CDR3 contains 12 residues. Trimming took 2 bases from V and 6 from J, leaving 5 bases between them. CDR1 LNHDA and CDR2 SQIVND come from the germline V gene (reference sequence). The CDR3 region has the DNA TGTGCCAGTAGTATAACTAGCAATGAGCAGTTCTTC. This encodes CASSITSNEQFF.

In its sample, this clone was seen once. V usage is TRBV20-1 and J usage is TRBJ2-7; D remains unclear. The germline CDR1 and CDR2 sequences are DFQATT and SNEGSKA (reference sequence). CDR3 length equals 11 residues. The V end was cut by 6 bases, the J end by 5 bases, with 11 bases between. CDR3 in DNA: TGCAGTGCGACATCCGCCCACGAGCAGTACTTC. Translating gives CSATSAHEQYF.

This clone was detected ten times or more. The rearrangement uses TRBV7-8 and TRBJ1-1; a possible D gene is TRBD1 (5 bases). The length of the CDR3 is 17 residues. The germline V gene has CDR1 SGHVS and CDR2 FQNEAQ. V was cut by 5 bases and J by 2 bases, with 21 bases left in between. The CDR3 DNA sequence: TGTGCCAGCAGCCTTATCCCCACGGGGGGAGACAACACTGAAGCTTTCTTT. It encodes CASSLIPTGGDNTEAFF.

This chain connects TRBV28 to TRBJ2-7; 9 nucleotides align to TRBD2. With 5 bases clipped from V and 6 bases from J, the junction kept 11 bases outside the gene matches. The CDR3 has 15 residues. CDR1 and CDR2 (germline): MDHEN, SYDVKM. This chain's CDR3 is CASSVYGAGGGEQYF. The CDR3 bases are TGTGCCAGCAGTGTCTACGGGGCGGGGGGGGGCGAGCAGTACTTC.